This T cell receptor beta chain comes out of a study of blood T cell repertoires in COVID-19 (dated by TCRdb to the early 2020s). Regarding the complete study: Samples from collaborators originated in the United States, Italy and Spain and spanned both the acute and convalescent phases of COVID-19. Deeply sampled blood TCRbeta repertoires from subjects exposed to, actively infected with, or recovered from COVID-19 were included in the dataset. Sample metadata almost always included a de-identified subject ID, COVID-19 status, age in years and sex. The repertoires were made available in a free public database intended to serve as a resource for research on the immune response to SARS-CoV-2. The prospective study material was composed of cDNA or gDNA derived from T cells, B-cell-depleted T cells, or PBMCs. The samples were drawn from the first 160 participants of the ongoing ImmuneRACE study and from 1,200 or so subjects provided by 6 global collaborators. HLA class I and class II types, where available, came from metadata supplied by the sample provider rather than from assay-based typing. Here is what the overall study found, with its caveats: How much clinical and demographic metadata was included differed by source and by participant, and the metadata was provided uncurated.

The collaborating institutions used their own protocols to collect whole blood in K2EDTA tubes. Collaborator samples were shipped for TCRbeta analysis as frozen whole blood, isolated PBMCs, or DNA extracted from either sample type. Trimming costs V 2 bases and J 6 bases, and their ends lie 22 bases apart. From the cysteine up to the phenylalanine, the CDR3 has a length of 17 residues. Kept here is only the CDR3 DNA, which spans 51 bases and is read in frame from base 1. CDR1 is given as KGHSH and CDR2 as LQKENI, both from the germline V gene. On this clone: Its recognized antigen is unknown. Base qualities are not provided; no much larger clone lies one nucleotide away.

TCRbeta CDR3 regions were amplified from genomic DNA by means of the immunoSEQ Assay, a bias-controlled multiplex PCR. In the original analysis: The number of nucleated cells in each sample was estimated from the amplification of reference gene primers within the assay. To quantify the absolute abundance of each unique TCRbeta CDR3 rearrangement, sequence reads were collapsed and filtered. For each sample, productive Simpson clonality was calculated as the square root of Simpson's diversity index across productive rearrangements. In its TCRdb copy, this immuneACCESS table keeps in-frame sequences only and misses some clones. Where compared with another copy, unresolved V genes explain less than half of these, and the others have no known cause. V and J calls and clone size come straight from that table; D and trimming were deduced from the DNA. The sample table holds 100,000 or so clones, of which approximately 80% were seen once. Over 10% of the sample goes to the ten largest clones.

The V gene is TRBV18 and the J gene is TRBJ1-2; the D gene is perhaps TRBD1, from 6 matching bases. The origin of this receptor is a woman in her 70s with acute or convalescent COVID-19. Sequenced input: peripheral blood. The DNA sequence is TGTGCCAGCTCACCAATAAGGGGGGGCGAATCCCCAAATGGCTACACCTTC. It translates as CASSPIRGGESPNGYTF.